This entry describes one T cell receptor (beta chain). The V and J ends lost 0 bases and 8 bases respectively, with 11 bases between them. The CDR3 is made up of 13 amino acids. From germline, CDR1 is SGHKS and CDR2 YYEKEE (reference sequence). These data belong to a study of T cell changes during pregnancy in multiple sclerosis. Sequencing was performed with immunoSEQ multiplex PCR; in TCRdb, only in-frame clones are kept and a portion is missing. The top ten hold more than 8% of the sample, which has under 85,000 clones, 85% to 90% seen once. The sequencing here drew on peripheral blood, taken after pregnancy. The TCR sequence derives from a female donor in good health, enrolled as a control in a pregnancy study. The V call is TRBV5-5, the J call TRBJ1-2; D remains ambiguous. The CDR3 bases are TGTGCCAGCAGCTTGGTTGTTCCGGGGGGCTACACCTTC. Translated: CASSLVVPGGYTF.